These 7 T cell receptor beta chains share one sample of origin, sequenced in a study of cytomegalovirus exposure and HLA in healthy donors. 13 Jbeta primers and 60 Vbeta primers were used for the PCR. Profiled with immunoSEQ multiplex PCR; TCRdb holds only in-frame clones, not every one. The profile shows roughly 180,000 clones, more than 65% of them singletons. The material sequenced was PBMCs. These receptors all stem from a woman under 40 in good health and CMV-seropositive.

This chain links TRBV5-4 with TRBJ2-5; D remains ambiguous. This CDR3 is 13 amino acids long. Trimming took off 0 bases at V and 1 base at J, with 4 bases between the two ends. Germline assignment: CDR1 SGHNT and CDR2 YYREEE (reference sequence). CDR3 sequence reads: CASSLGIQETQYF. The CDR3 DNA is TGTGCCAGCAGCTTGGGTATCCAAGAGACCCAGTACTTC.

The chain recombines TRBV13 with TRBJ2-7, with 8 bases fitting TRBD2. V was pared by 7 bases and J by 7 bases, with 12 bases of the junction left unmatched. The CDR3 loop spans 14 amino acids. CDR1 and CDR2 from the germline V gene are PRHDT and FYEKMQ (reference sequence). The CDR3 DNA reads as TGTGCCAGCATTCTCGGGGGGGTTCCGGGAGAGCAGTACTTC. Protein: CASILGGVPGEQYF. Drawing the rest from reference TRBV13 and TRBJ2-7, the complete variable domain is AAGVIQSPRHLIKEKRETATLKCYPIPRHDTVYWYQQGPGQDPQFLISFYEKMQSDKGSIPDRFSAQQFSDYHSELNMSSLELGDSALYFCASILGGVPGEQYFGPGTRLTVT.

This sequence joins TRBV7-2 and TRBJ2-2, with D perhaps TRBD1 (6 bases). The CDR3 contains 15 residues. V lost 1 base and J lost 4, with 10 bases in between. Germline V CDR1 and CDR2: SGHTA, FQGNSA. The CDR3 DNA reads TGTGCCAGCAGCTTAGGGCTAGGGGGCACCGGGGAGCTGTTTTTT. Translated: CASSLGLGGTGELFF.

The V and J genes are TRBV5-1 and TRBJ2-3; possible D gene TRBD2, 7 bases. The ends were cut back, 7 bases at V and 9 bases at J, with 12 bases in the middle. This CDR3 contains 11 residues. Germline lookup yields CDR1 SGHRS and CDR2 YFSETQ. CDR3 coding DNA: TGCGCCAGCTCCCGGGGGGCCACGCAGTATTTT. Encoded protein: CASSRGATQYF. The whole variable domain, remainder taken from reference TRBV5-1 and TRBJ2-3, is KAGVTQTPRYLIKTRGQQVTLSCSPISGHRSVSWYQQTPGQGLQFLFEYFSETQRNKGNFPGRFSGRQFSNSRSEMNVSTLELGDSALYLCASSRGATQYFGPGTRLTVL.

This clone was recorded a few times. This chain links TRBV7-2 with TRBJ1-5, with D tentatively TRBD1 (6 bases). Germline values: CDR1 SGHTA, CDR2 FQGNSA. Trimming removed 4 bases at V and 7 bases at J, with 11 bases between. The CDR3 has 13 residues. The DNA for the CDR3 is TGTGCCAGCAGCTCAGGGGTCTGGCAGCCCCAGCATTTT. It is translated as CASSSGVWQPQHF.

The chain couples TRBV30 to TRBJ1-2, with 11 bases fitting TRBD1. The V gene end was trimmed by 4 bases and the J gene end by 4 bases; junction bases not matched to a gene: 5. Germline values: CDR1 GTSNPN, CDR2 SVGIG (reference sequence). The CDR3 sequence is 14 residues long. In DNA form, the CDR3 reads TGTGCCTGGACCCCGGACAGGGGGCTCTATGGCTACACCTTC. Protein: CAWTPDRGLYGYTF.

The chain uses TRBV15 and TRBJ2-2; possibly TRBD1 for D (6 bases). This CDR3 spans 17 amino acids. Trimming left V 0 bases short and J 0 bases short, with 11 bases between. CDR1 is LNHNV, CDR2 YYDKDF, per germline (reference sequence). The CDR3 bases are TGTGCCACCAGCAGAGATTACGGGACATCGAACACCGGGGAGCTGTTTTTT. Protein: CATSRDYGTSNTGELFF.